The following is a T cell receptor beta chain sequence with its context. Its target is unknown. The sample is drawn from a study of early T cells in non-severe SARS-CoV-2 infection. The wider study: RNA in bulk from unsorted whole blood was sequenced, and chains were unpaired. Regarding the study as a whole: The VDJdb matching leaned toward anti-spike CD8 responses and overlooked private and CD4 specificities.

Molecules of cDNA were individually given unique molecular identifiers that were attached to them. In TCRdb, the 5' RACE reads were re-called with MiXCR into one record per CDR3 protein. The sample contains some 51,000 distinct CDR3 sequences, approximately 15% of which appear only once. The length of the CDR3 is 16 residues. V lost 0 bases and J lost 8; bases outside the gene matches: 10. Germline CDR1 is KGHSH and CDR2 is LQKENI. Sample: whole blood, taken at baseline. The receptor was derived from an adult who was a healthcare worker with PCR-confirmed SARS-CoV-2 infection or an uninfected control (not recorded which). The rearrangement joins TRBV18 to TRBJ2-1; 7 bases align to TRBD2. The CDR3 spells CASSPPGGNLLDEQFF. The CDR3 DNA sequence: TGTGCCAGCTCACCACCGGGGGGGAATCTTTTGGATGAGCAGTTCTTC.